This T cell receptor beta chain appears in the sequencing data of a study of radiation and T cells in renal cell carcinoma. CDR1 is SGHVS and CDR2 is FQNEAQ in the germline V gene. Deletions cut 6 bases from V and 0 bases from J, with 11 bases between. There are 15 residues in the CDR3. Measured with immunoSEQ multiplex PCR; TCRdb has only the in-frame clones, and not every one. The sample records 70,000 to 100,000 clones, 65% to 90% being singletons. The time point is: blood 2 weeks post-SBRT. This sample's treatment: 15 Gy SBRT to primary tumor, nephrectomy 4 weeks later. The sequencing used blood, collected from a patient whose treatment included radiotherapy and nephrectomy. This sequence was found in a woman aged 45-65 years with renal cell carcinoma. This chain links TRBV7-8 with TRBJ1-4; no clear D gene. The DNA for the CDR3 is TGTGCCAGCAGTACCTACCGAGCAACTAATGAAAAACTGTTTTTT. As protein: CASSTYRATNEKLFF.